The rows below give T cell receptor beta chains drawn from one sample of a study of blood T cell repertoires in COVID-19. Sequencing used immunoSEQ multiplex PCR; TCRdb keeps in-frame clones, though not all of them. Altogether 130,000 to 150,000 clones are present, about four fifths being singletons, with the ten largest covering about 2.9%. The material sequenced was peripheral blood. The receptor set was obtained from a woman older than 75 with acute or convalescent COVID-19. Each CDR3 is given with its conserved first and last residue. The D gene is left open where the match is weak. The size of a clone is reported for some rows only, either as once, few or many, or as a class for expanded clones.

abundance,v_gene,d_gene,j_gene,len,CDR3aa,CDR3nt
few,TRBV12-3/TRBV12-4,TRBD1,TRBJ1-1,13,CASSWTGNTEAFF,TGTGCCAGCAGTTGGACAGGGAACACTGAAGCTTTCTTT
once,TRBV3-1/TRBV3-2,.,TRBJ1-6,13,CASSPDGSSPLHF,TGTGCCAGCAGCCCAGATGGGAGTTCACCCCTCCACTTT
once,TRBV7-2,TRBD1,TRBJ1-2,14,CASSFLDRAYGYTF,TGTGCCAGCAGCTTTTTAGACAGGGCCTATGGCTACACCTTC
.,TRBV5-1,.,TRBJ1-2,14,CASSLGQGLYGYTF,TGCGCCAGCAGCCTGGGCCAGGGCCTCTATGGCTACACCTTC
.,TRBV7-9,TRBD1,TRBJ2-6,16,CASSLNRGTGANVLTF,TGTGCCAGCAGCTTGAACAGGGGCACTGGGGCCAACGTCCTGACTTTC
.,TRBV4-1,TRBD1,TRBJ1-6,17,CASSQDQGQGARSPLHF,TGCGCCAGCAGCCAAGATCAGGGGCAGGGGGCCCGGTCACCCCTCCACTTT
.,TRBV28,TRBD1,TRBJ1-2,16,CASSLARTGFDYGYTF,TGTGCCAGCAGTTTAGCCCGGACAGGGTTCGACTATGGCTACACCTTC
.,TRBV5-6,.,TRBJ2-7,13,CASSSGRGYEQYF,TGTGCCAGCAGCTCCGGTCGGGGTTACGAGCAGTACTTC
.,TRBV5-1,.,TRBJ1-4,16,CASSLTGWYANEKLFF,TGCGCCAGCAGCTTGACAGGGTGGTACGCTAATGAAAAACTGTTTTTT
.,TRBV7-2,TRBD1,TRBJ2-7,15,CASSPGQGMAYEQYF,TGTGCCAGCAGCCCAGGACAGGGTATGGCCTACGAGCAGTACTTC
few,TRBV2,TRBD2,TRBJ2-7,15,CASSFSSGGVGEQYF,TGTGCCAGCAGTTTTTCTAGCGGGGGAGTGGGGGAGCAGTACTTC
few,TRBV20-1,.,TRBJ1-5,14,CSASARNSNQPQHF,TGCAGTGCTAGTGCCAGAAATAGCAATCAGCCCCAGCATTTT
.,TRBV13,.,TRBJ1-2,13,CASSLGPSYGYTF,TGTGCCAGCAGCTTAGGTCCCAGCTATGGCTACACCTTC
.,TRBV19,TRBD1,TRBJ2-5,18,CASSGTFSDRALRETQYF,TGTGCCAGTAGCGGGACATTCTCGGACAGGGCCCTGAGGGAGACCCAGTACTTC
.,TRBV18,.,TRBJ1-1,13,CASSPGHNTEAFF,TGTGCCAGCTCACCGGGACATAACACTGAAGCTTTCTTT
.,TRBV15,.,TRBJ1-1,14,CATSRGGPNTEAFF,TGTGCCACCAGCAGGGGGGGACCGAACACTGAAGCTTTCTTT
.,TRBV18,.,TRBJ1-2,16,CASSPQPTATNYGYTF,TGTGCCAGCTCACCCCAACCGACAGCTACAAACTATGGCTACACCTTC
.,TRBV7-2,.,TRBJ1-4,15,CASSFFSATNEKLFF,TGTGCCAGCAGCTTCTTCAGTGCAACTAATGAAAAACTGTTTTTT
.,TRBV11-2,.,TRBJ2-1,15,CASSLTAFSYNEQFF,TGTGCCAGCAGCTTAACAGCATTCTCCTACAATGAGCAGTTCTTC
once,TRBV9,.,TRBJ1-1,14,CASSVRGGNTEAFF,TGTGCCAGCAGCGTAAGGGGGGGGAACACTGAAGCTTTCTTT
few,TRBV3-1/TRBV3-2,.,TRBJ1-2,15,CASSQDVGQYYGYTF,TGTGCCAGCAGCCAAGATGTGGGGCAGTACTATGGCTACACCTTC
.,TRBV5-1,.,TRBJ2-1,13,CASSSTQGNEQFF,TGCGCCAGCAGCTCGACTCAGGGCAATGAGCAGTTCTTC
.,TRBV11-2,TRBD1,TRBJ2-1,15,CASSEGQGDYNEQFF,TGTGCCAGCAGCGAAGGACAGGGGGACTACAATGAGCAGTTCTTC
.,TRBV9,.,TRBJ1-4,12,CASSRPGEKLFF,TGTGCCAGCAGCCGTCCAGGGGAAAAACTGTTTTTT
.,TRBV7-8,.,TRBJ1-2,14,CASSLVGRGDGYTF,TGTGCCAGCAGCTTAGTCGGCAGAGGCGATGGCTACACCTTC
.,TRBV7-6,TRBD1,TRBJ1-4,15,CASSLAGQTNEKLFF,TGTGCCAGCAGCTTAGCGGGACAGACTAATGAAAAACTGTTTTTT
.,TRBV11-3,.,TRBJ2-5,16,CASSLGTTGTGETQYF,TGTGCCAGCAGCTTAGGGACCACAGGGACGGGGGAGACCCAGTACTTC
.,TRBV6-5,TRBD1,TRBJ1-5,14,CASREGQYNQPQHF,TGTGCCAGCAGAGAGGGACAGTATAATCAGCCCCAGCATTTT
.,TRBV27,.,TRBJ1-1,13,CASSNTKNTEAFF,TGTGCCAGCAGTAACACGAAGAACACTGAAGCTTTCTTT
.,TRBV9,.,TRBJ1-6,15,CASSPRAPQGSPLHF,TGTGCCAGCAGCCCCCGGGCCCCGCAGGGGTCACCCCTCCACTTT
.,TRBV7-8,TRBD1,TRBJ1-3,16,CASNLGQRTSGNTIYF,TGTGCCAGCAACTTGGGACAGCGAACCTCTGGAAACACCATATATTTT